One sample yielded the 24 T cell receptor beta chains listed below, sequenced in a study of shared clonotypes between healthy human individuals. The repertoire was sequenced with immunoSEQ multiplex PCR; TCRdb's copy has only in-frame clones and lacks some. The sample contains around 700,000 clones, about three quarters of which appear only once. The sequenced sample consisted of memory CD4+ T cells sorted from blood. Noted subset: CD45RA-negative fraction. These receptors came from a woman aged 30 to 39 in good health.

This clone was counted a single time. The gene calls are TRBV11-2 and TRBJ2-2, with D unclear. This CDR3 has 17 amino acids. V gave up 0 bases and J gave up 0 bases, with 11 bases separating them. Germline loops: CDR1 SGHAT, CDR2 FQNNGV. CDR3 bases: TGTGCCAGCAGCTTAGATGGCGGACGTTCGAACACCGGGGAGCTGTTTTTT. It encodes CASSLDGGRSNTGELFF.

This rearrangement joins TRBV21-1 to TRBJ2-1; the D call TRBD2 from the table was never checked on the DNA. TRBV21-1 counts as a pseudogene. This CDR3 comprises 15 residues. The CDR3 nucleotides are TGTGCCAGCAGCAAAATGAGCGGGAGGGGGGATGAGCAGTTCTTC. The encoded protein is CASSKMSGRGDEQFF.

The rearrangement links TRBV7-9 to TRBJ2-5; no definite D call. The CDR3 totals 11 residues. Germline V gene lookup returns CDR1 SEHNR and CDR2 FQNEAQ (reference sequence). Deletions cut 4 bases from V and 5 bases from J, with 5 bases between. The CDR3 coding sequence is TGTGCCAGCAGCTGGACCGAGACCCAGTACTTC. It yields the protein CASSWTETQYF.

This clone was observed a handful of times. The CDR3 DNA sequence: TGTGCCAGCTCCGGGGCCGAGGGAGCTTTCTTT. Encoded protein: CASSGAEGAFF. The chain links TRBV18 to TRBJ1-1, with a possible D match to TRBD1 (5 bases). V shed 6 bases and J shed 10 bases, with 12 bases lying between them. Germline V gives CDR1 KGHSH, CDR2 LQKENI. CDR3 length: 11 residues.

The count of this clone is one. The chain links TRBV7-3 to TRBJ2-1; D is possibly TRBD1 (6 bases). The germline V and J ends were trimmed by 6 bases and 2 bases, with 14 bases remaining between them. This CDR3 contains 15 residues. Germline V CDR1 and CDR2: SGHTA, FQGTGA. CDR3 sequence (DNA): TGTGCCAGCAGTTCGGGACACGGGACCTACAATGAGCAGTTCTTC. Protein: CASSSGHGTYNEQFF.

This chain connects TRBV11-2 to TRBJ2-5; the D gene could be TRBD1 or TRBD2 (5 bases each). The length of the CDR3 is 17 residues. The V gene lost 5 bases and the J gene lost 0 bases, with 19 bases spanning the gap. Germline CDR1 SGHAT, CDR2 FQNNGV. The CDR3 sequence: CASSHTWGGRYQETQYF. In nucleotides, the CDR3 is TGTGCCAGCAGCCACACTTGGGGCGGGCGTTACCAAGAGACCCAGTACTTC.

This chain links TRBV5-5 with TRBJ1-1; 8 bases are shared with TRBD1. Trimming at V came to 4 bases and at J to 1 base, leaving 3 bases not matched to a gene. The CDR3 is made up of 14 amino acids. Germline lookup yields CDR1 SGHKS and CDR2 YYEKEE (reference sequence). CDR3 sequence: CASSVGQANTEAFF. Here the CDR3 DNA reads TGTGCCAGCAGCGTGGGACAGGCGAACACTGAAGCTTTCTTT.

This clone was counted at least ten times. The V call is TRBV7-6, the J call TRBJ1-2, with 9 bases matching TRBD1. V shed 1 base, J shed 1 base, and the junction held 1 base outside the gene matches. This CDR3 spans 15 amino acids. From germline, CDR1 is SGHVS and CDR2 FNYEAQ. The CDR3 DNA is TGTGCCAGCAGCTTAGTGACAGGGGGTAACTATGGCTACACCTTC. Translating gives CASSLVTGGNYGYTF.

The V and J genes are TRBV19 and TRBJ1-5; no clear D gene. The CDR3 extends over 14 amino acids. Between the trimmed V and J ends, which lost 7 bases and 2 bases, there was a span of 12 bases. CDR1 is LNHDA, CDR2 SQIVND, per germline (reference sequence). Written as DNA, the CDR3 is TGTGCCAGTACCAGCGGTCTGGGCAATCAGCCCCAGCATTTT. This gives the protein CASTSGLGNQPQHF.

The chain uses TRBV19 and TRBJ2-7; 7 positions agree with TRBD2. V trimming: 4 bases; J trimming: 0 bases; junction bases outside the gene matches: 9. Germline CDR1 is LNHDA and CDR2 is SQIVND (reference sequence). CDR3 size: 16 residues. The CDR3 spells CASSKKREGSSYEQYF. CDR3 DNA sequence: TGTGCCAGTAGTAAAAAAAGGGAGGGAAGCTCCTACGAGCAGTACTTC.

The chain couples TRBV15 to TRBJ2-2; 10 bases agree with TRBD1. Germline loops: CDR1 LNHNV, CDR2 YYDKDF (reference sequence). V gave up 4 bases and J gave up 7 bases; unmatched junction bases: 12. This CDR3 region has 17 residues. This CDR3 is CATSKLLGQGSGGELFF. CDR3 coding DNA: TGTGCCACCAGCAAATTATTGGGACAGGGGTCGGGCGGGGAGCTGTTTTTT.

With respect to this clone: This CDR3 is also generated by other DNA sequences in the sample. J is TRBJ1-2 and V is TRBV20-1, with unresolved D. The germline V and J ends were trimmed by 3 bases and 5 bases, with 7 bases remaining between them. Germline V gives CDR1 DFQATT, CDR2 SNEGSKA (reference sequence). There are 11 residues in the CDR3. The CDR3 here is CSARRQYGYTF. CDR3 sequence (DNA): TGCAGTGCTAGGAGGCAGTATGGCTACACCTTC.

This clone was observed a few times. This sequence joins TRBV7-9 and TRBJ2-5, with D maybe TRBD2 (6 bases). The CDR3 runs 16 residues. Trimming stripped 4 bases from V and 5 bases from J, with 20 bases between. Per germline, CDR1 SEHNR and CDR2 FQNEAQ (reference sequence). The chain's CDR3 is CASSSSWPSGGETQYF. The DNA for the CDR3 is TGTGCCAGCAGCTCTTCTTGGCCCAGTGGGGGGGAGACCCAGTACTTC.

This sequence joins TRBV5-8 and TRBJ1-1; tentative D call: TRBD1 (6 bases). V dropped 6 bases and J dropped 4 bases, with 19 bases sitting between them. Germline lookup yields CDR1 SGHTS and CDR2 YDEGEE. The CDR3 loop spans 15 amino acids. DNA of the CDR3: TGTGCCAGCATATACAGACAGGCCTTGACCACTGAAGCTTTCTTT. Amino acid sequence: CASIYRQALTTEAFF.

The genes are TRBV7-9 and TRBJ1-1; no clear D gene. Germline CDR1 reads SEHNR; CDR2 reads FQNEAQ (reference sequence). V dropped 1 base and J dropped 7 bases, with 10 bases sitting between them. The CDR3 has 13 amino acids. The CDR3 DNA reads TGTGCCAGCAGCTTAGTGGCAGATGTTGAAGCTTTCTTT. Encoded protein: CASSLVADVEAFF.

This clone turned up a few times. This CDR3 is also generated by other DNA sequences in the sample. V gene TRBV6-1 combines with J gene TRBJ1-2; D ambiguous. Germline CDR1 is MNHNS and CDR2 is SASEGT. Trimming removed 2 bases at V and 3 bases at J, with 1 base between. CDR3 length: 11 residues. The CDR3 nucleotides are TGTGCCAGCAGTGAACACTATGGCTACACCTTC. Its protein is CASSEHYGYTF.

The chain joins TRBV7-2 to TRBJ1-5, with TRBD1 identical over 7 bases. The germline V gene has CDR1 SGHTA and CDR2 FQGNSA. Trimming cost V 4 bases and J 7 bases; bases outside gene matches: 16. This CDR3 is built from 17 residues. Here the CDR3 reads CASSSFGRQGKGQPQHF. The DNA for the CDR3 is TGTGCCAGCAGCTCCTTCGGGAGACAGGGAAAAGGACAGCCCCAGCATTTT.

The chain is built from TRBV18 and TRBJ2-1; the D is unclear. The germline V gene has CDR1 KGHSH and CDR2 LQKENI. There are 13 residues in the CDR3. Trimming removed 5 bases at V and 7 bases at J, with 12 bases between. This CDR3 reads CASSTYLENEQFF. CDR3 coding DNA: TGTGCCAGCTCAACGTACTTAGAGAATGAGCAGTTCTTC.

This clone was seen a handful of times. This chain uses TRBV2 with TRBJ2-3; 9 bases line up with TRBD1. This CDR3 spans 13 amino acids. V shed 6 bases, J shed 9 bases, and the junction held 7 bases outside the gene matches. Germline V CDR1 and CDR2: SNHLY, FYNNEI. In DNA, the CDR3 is TGTGCCAGCAGCCCCGGGACAGGGATCACGCAGTATTTT. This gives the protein CASSPGTGITQYF.

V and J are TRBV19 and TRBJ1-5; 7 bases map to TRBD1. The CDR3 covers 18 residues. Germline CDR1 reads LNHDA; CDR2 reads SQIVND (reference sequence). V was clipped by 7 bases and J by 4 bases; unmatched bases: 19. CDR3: CASTLKAYRGRLNQPQHF. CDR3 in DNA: TGTGCCAGTACCTTAAAGGCCTACAGGGGTCGGCTAAATCAGCCCCAGCATTTT.

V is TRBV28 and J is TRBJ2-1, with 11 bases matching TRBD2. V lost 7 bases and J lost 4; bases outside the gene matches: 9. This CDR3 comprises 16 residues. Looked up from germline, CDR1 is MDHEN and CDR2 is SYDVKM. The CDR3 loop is CASTGIGTSGYNEQFF. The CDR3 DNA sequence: TGTGCCAGCACTGGCATCGGGACTAGCGGTTACAATGAGCAGTTCTTC.

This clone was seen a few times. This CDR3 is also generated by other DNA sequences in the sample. CDR3 sequence: CASSLDGQETQYF. As DNA, the CDR3 is TGTGCCAGCAGCTTAGACGGGCAAGAGACCCAGTACTTC. The chain recombines TRBV7-7 with TRBJ2-5; D not resolved. CDR1 and CDR2 from the germline V gene are SSHAT and FNYEAQ (reference sequence). The CDR3 loop spans 13 amino acids. With 1 base removed from V and 2 bases from J, the gap between germline ends came to 5 bases.

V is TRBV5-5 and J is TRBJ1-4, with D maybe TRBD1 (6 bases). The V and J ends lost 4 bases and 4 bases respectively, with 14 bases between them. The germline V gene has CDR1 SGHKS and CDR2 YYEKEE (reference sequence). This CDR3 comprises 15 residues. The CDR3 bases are TGTGCCAGCAGCGCAGGGGTCTGGGGTAATGAAAAACTGTTTTTT. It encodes CASSAGVWGNEKLFF.

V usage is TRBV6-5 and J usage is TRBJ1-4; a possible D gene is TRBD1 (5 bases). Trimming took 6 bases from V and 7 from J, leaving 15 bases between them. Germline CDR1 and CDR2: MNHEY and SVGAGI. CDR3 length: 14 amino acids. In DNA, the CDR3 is TGTGCCAGCAGAGTTTGGACTGGGGGTGAAAAACTGTTTTTT. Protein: CASRVWTGGEKLFF.